This T cell receptor beta chain was sequenced in a study of tumor-infiltrating lymphocytes in primary liver carcinoma. There are 16 residues in the CDR3. Germline CDR1 is MNHEY and CDR2 is SVGAGI. V was clipped by 2 bases and J by 9 bases, with 17 bases between them. Study results and limitations: Compared with tumor region pairs, tumor-adjacent and tumor-blood pairs overlapped less.

Extraction also yielded germline DNA, while blood RNA was obtained from unsorted whole blood. The template, about 500 ng total RNA, yielded TCR beta cDNA made with a constant-region primer. Modified slightly, ARM-PCR produced TCR beta libraries over three nested multiplex PCR rounds. Two initial PCR rounds of around 10 cycles each paired TRBV1-TRBV30 forward primers with a C-beta reverse primer. MiXCR was run by TCRdb on the multiplex PCR reads, yielding one entry per CDR3 protein. The data contain just over 300,000 distinct CDR3 sequences, 58% of them singletons. About this clonotype itself: Its antigen is as yet unknown.

V usage is TRBV6-5 and J usage is TRBJ1-6; D perhaps matches TRBD1 (5 bases). The sequencing input was peripheral blood. The receptor was derived from a woman aged 25 to 39 with primary liver carcinoma and hepatitis B virus infection. CDR3 protein: CASSYTLQGSASPLHF. CDR3 DNA: TGTGCCAGCAGTTACACACTTCAGGGTTCCGCTTCACCCCTCCACTTT.